What follows describes a single TCR beta chain. This receptor's antigen is unknown. Base qualities are missing; no much larger clone stands one base away. The data belong to a study of CD8+ T cells in alopecia areata (dated 2018 in TCRdb). Regarding the complete study: The treated patients, all with moderate-to-severe alopecia areata, were enrolled in an open-label pilot trial of oral tofacitinib given at 5 to 10 mg twice daily. Clonality in the scalp was compared among normal scalp (n=4), patchy alopecia areata scalp (n=8), and alopecia totalis/universalis scalp (n=8). Disease severity in treated patients was measured with the SALT score, which quantifies the percentage of affected scalp surface area. Biopsies were taken from tofacitinib-treated patients at baseline and at 4 and 24 weeks of treatment, and a later scalp biopsy was taken in several of the tofacitinib-treated patients. Tofacitinib was administered for 6 to 18 months, and 6 months of follow-up off drug were then conducted to assess delayed response and recurrence. RNA was extracted with the PAXgene miRNA kit for fixed scalp, the miRNeasy kit for PBMCs, and the RNeasy kit for mouse skin. TCRbeta CDR3 regions were amplified by immunoSEQ multiplex PCR using 35 Vbeta forward and 13 Jbeta reverse primers. In humans, TCRbeta sequencing was performed on scalp tissue and on sorted CD4+ and CD8+ peripheral blood T cells from healthy controls and from patients with patchy or totalis/universalis alopecia areata. High-throughput TCRbeta sequencing was used to examine T cell clonal expansion in alopecia areata in both the C3H/HeJ mouse model and human patients. Points the paper makes about the study in general: Compared with normal scalp, lesional scalp, particularly in alopecia totalis/universalis, had higher clonality and more expanded CD8+ clones, which suggests antigenic drive. Many expanded lesional clones persisted in scalp and blood during tofacitinib treatment, which may partly explain relapse after stopping treatment. Scalp TCR repertoire analysis is complicated because resident alphabeta T cells in normal human skin are also sequenced, whereas mouse skin is dominated by gammadelta T cells. Shared TCR sequences between patients were less evident than in mice, which may be partly attributable to HLA diversity in the patient population. The treated cohort was small, with a single nonresponder, so links between baseline CD8+ expansion and response need larger studies. Tofacitinib significantly decreased scalp clonality and the number of expanded CD8+ clones among the top 100 scalp clones.

The method behind the library was the immunoSEQ multiplex PCR assay. RNA was extracted from all samples and reverse transcribed into cDNA, which served as template for TCR sequencing. SuperScript III was used for first-strand cDNA synthesis, primed with a 2:1 mix of oligo-dT and random hexamers. A synthetic immune receptor repertoire was used to measure amplification bias, and any remaining bias was corrected computationally. In the original analysis: Raw reads were preprocessed for error removal, and CDR3 was defined according to IMGT conventions as running from the conserved cysteine to phenylalanine. Clonality was calculated as 1 minus Shannon entropy normalized by log2 of the number of productive unique TCRs. Whether each scalp clone was CD4 or CD8 was inferred by checking scalp TCRbeta sequences against the CD4 and CD8 repertoires from sorted blood. Sourced from immuneACCESS, this table was stored by TCRdb with only in-frame sequences that have V and J called. A share of the clones is absent; for the studies checked, an unresolved V gene accounts for under half, and the remainder has no known explanation. Clone size and V and J calls were adopted from that table, with D and trimming inferred from the DNA. The sample includes roughly 190,000 clones, with 60% observed a single time. 0.95% to 1.1% of the sample lies in the top ten.

At the junction V is shortened by 2 bases and J by 5 bases, with 18 bases in between. The germline V gene (reference sequence) supplies CDR1 SSHAT and CDR2 FNYEAQ. Its CDR3 holds 16 amino acids, cysteine through phenylalanine. Just the 48-base CDR3 DNA is kept, in frame starting at base 1. What this sample's time point label stands for: roughly 26 weeks on oral tofacitinib. Reading the label with the study, this specimen's treatment or condition is: oral pan-JAK inhibitor, 5-10 mg twice daily. Lesional scalp punch biopsies and peripheral blood were collected from alopecia areata patients. PBMCs were isolated by density centrifugation and stained for CD3, CD4 and CD8, and CD4+ and CD8+ T cells were sorted on a FACSAria.

The rearranged chain carries TRBV7-7 and TRBJ1-2; TRBD1 is possibly the D segment (6 matching bases). The receptor comes from a human donor with alopecia areata. This specimen was CD4+ T cells sorted from blood, taken at week 24, from a patient treated with tofacitinib. The nucleotide sequence reads TGTGCCAGCAGCTTACTCCGAAAAGGGGGGAAGTATGGCTACACCTTC. Its protein reads: CASSLLRKGGKYGYTF.